The TCR beta chain described here comes from a study of kidney transplant recipient with SARS-CoV-2 infection. This clonotype was found many times. V lost 6 bases to trimming and J lost 5 bases; unmatched junction nucleotides: 8. Germline CDR1 DFQATT, CDR2 SNEGSKA (reference sequence). The CDR3 is made up of 14 amino acids. Each CDR3 protein is one row after TCRdb ran MiXCR on the reads. Of fewer than 250,000 distinct CDR3 sequences listed, roughly 26% are singletons. The chain joins TRBV20-1 to TRBJ2-1, with TRBD2 identical over 9 bases. Sample: a blood sample, taken at baseline and on roughly day 120 from a kidney transplant recipient. This TCR was sampled from a young adult male patient who had COVID-19 and was a kidney transplant recipient. Some T cells may have originated in the graft donor. DNA of the CDR3: TGCAGTGCGGAGGGCGGGAGGGCCAACAATGAGCAGTTCTTC. This codes for CSAEGGRANNEQFF.